Listed below are T cell receptor beta chains from one sample, sequenced in a study of shared clonotypes between healthy human individuals. Profiling relied on immunoSEQ multiplex PCR, and the TCRdb table lists in-frame clones only, not all of them. The sample carries about 2.3 million clones, 93% recorded once. The sequencing input was naive CD4+ T cells from PBMCs. These receptors were obtained from a young man in good health. Some clones in this sample may be carry-over from other donors' samples. Each CDR3 is given with its conserved first and last residue. The D gene is left open where the match is weak. The size of a clone is reported for some rows only, either as once, few or many, or as a class for expanded clones.

J	V	size	D	DNA	CDR3
TRBJ1-2	TRBV28	-	TRBD1	TGTGCCAGCAGTTTCGACAGGGGGTATGGCTACACCTTC	CASSFDRGYGYTF
TRBJ2-7	TRBV29-1	-	-	TGCAGCGTTGCCTGGGTTTCATTCTACGAGCAGTACTTC	CSVAWVSFYEQYF
TRBJ2-7	TRBV11-2	-	-	TGTGCCAGCAGCCAACTGACAGGAACATCCTACGAGCAGTACTTC	CASSQLTGTSYEQYF
TRBJ2-2	TRBV27	-	-	TGTGCCAGCAGTTTACGGCGGGACAACACCGGGGAGCTGTTTTTT	CASSLRRDNTGELFF
TRBJ1-2	TRBV29-1	-	TRBD1	TGCAGCGTTGAAGATCCCGACAGGGCCCGGGGAGGCTACACCTTC	CSVEDPDRARGGYTF
TRBJ2-3	TRBV9	-	TRBD1	TGTGCCAGCAGCGCGACAGGGGGCGCAGGTTTCGATACGCAGTATTTT	CASSATGGAGFDTQYF
TRBJ1-1	TRBV19	-	-	TGTGCCAGTAGCCAACAGTACACTGAAGCTTTCTTT	CASSQQYTEAFF
TRBJ2-7	TRBV7-9	once	TRBD1	TGTGCCAGCAGCTTAGGACAGGGCCGCTACGAGCAGTACTTC	CASSLGQGRYEQYF
TRBJ2-5	TRBV27	-	TRBD2	TGTGCCATCCGGACTAGCGGGGCCCAAGAGACCCAGTACTTC	CAIRTSGAQETQYF
TRBJ2-7	TRBV27	-	-	TGTGCCAGCAGCCGAAACGGACAGACCTACGAGCAGTACTTC	CASSRNGQTYEQYF
TRBJ1-2	TRBV5-5	-	TRBD1	TGTGCCAGCAGTTCCGTGACAGGGGGCTTGGATGGCTACACCTTC	CASSSVTGGLDGYTF
TRBJ2-1	TRBV9	-	TRBD2	TGTGCCAGCAGCGCATCCGGGACTAGTTACAATGAGCAGTTCTTC	CASSASGTSYNEQFF
TRBJ2-3	TRBV5-5	-	-	TGTGCCAGCAGCTTGGCCCAAGCAAGGGGCACAGATACGCAGTATTTT	CASSLAQARGTDTQYF
TRBJ1-2	TRBV2	few	TRBD1	TGTGCCAGCAGCGGACAGGGAGCTAACTATGGCTACACCTTC	CASSGQGANYGYTF
TRBJ2-1	TRBV27	-	TRBD2	TGTGCCAGCAGTTTATCCCTTAGCGGGAGGAATGAGCAGTTCTTC	CASSLSLSGRNEQFF
TRBJ2-7	TRBV15	-	-	TGTGCCACCAGCAGGCCGGGCCCCCCGGGCTACGAGCAGTACTTC	CATSRPGPPGYEQYF
TRBJ2-2	TRBV5-1	-	-	TGCGCCAGCAGCTGGGGACGTTCGAACACCGGGGAGCTGTTTTTT	CASSWGRSNTGELFF
TRBJ1-5	TRBV7-2	-	-	TGTGCCAGCAGCCCGACATGGGTTAGTCAGCCCCAGCATTTT	CASSPTWVSQPQHF
TRBJ2-5	TRBV25-1	-	-	TGTGCCAGCAGTGAATCGGGACATACTACCGGGACCCAGTACTTC	CASSESGHTTGTQYF
TRBJ2-1	TRBV9	-	TRBD2	TGTGCCAGCAGCGTAGCCCCGGGAGGTTACAATGAGCAGTTCTTC	CASSVAPGGYNEQFF
TRBJ1-2	TRBV5-5	-	-	TGTGCCAGCACTACCTTGTGGCAGGCTAACTATGGCTACACCTTC	CASTTLWQANYGYTF
TRBJ2-5	TRBV5-1	-	TRBD2	TGCGCCAGCAGCCCTACAGCGGGAGTGGAGGAGACCCAGTACTTC	CASSPTAGVEETQYF
TRBJ1-4	TRBV5-1	-	-	TGCGCCAGCAGCTTGGAGGGGGGGAAGGAAAAACTGTTTTTT	CASSLEGGKEKLFF
TRBJ2-1	TRBV10-3	once	TRBD2	TGTGCCATCAGACCGGGACTAGCGCTTATCGATGAGCAGTTCTTC	CAIRPGLALIDEQFF
TRBJ2-5	TRBV19	-	TRBD2	TGTGCCAGTAACCCTAGCGGCCAAGAGACCCAGTACTTC	CASNPSGQETQYF
TRBJ1-4	TRBV7-8	-	-	TGTGCCAGCAGCTTAGCACGGGGTTTGACTAATGAAAAACTGTTTTTT	CASSLARGLTNEKLFF
TRBJ2-1	TRBV7-8	-	TRBD2	TGTGCCAGCAGCCGAGCTCCGGGACTAGCGGGAGGGGCAAGAAATGAGCAGTTCTTC	CASSRAPGLAGGARNEQFF
TRBJ2-1	TRBV25-1	-	-	TGTGCCAGCCTCCCAACAACGGGAGAACACTACAATGAGCAGTTCTTC	CASLPTTGEHYNEQFF
TRBJ2-3	TRBV6-1	-	-	TGTGCCAGCAGTGATGGTCGGGGACGGACACTCCTTACGCAGTATTTT	CASSDGRGRTLLTQYF
TRBJ2-2	TRBV2	-	TRBD2	TGTGCCAGCAGAACAGGACTAGCGGGAGCCGGGGAGCTGTTTTTT	CASRTGLAGAGELFF